The 10 T cell receptor beta chains below come from one sample, sequenced in a study of cytomegalovirus exposure and HLA in healthy donors. PCR used 60 Vbeta primers and 13 Jbeta primers. Generated by immunoSEQ multiplex PCR, the TCRdb table keeps only in-frame clones and is missing some. The table records a few hundred thousand clones, about 80% of them present only once. Sequenced material: PBMCs. Receptors were obtained from a girl aged 2 to 9 in good health and CMV-seronegative.

This rearrangement joins TRBV5-1 to TRBJ2-1; 8 bases line up with TRBD2. The CDR3 extends over 13 amino acids. J was trimmed by 12 bases and V by 5 bases; bases with no gene match: 10. CDR1 and CDR2 (germline): SGHRS, YFSETQ. CDR3 in amino acids: CASSRDSGVVQFF. The DNA of the CDR3 is TGCGCCAGCAGTCGGGATAGCGGGGTAGTGCAGTTCTTC.

The rearrangement links TRBV7-9 to TRBJ1-2; 7 bases fit TRBD1. V lost 5 bases, J lost 4 bases, and 7 bases stayed unmatched. The CDR3 contains 14 residues. Germline-derived CDR1 and CDR2 are SEHNR and FQNEAQ (reference sequence). The CDR3 sequence: CASSPNRDSYGYTF. In DNA, the CDR3 is TGTGCCAGCAGCCCGAACCGGGACAGCTATGGCTACACCTTC.

J is TRBJ2-2 and V is TRBV5-6; a weak D match, TRBD2 (5 bases). The CDR3 has 16 residues. With 3 bases removed from V and 6 bases from J, the gap between germline ends came to 18 bases. Per the germline V gene, CDR1 is SGHDT and CDR2 is YYEEEE. CDR3 sequence (DNA): TGTGCCAGCAGCTCTGGACTCCTTGACGGGTCCGGGGAGCTGTTTTTT. Amino acid sequence: CASSSGLLDGSGELFF.

This sequence joins TRBV4-1 and TRBJ1-5; tentative D call: TRBD1 (5 bases). CDR1 and CDR2 from the germline V gene are MGHRA and YSYEKL. Trimming stripped 0 bases from V and 6 bases from J, with 15 bases between. This CDR3 region has 16 residues. The CDR3 bases are TGCGCCAGCAGCCAAGAAGCTTCGGGGGTCGCTCAGCCCCAGCATTTT. It is translated as CASSQEASGVAQPQHF.

This chain links TRBV10-1 with TRBJ2-1; D is perhaps TRBD2 (5 bases). The CDR3 has 17 amino acids. Germline V gene data show CDR1 as WNHNN and CDR2 as SYGVQD (reference sequence). Trimming left V 0 bases short and J 3 bases short, with 15 bases between. The CDR3 nucleotides read TGCGCCAGCAGTGAGTCGATCGGGCGGGCTTACTACAATGAGCAGTTCTTC. Its translation is CASSESIGRAYYNEQFF.

Regarding this clone: Compared with germline, one end of the junction differs, possibly owing to a read error. J is TRBJ1-5 and V is TRBV27, with 7 bases matching TRBD1. The CDR3 loop spans 16 amino acids. Germline V gene data show CDR1 as MNHEY and CDR2 as SMNVEV (reference sequence). The CDR3 region is CTSSPGQASANQPQHF. Written as DNA, the CDR3 is TGTACCAGCAGTCCCGGACAGGCCAGTGCGAATCAGCCCCAGCATTTT.

This rearrangement joins TRBV5-1 to TRBJ2-1; the D is unclear. Trimming stripped 4 bases from V and 5 bases from J, with 16 bases between. In germline, CDR1 is SGHRS, CDR2 YFSETQ. This CDR3 comprises 15 residues. The CDR3 here is CASSPSRNLHNEQFF. CDR3 DNA: TGCGCCAGCAGCCCATCACGCAACTTACACAATGAGCAGTTCTTC.

The rearrangement joins TRBV19 to TRBJ1-5, with a tentative D call TRBD1 (5 bases). The germline V gene has CDR1 LNHDA and CDR2 SQIVND (reference sequence). V was shortened by 7 bases and J by 6 bases, with 13 bases between the two germline ends. This CDR3 is built from 13 residues. CDR3 region: CASMGGSSQPQHF. CDR3 DNA sequence: TGTGCCAGTATGGGGGGGTCTTCTCAGCCCCAGCATTTT.

This chain links TRBV19 with TRBJ2-1; D is possibly TRBD1 (5 bases). Trimming took 7 bases from V and 3 from J, leaving 22 bases between them. CDR3 length: 17 residues. From germline, CDR1 is LNHDA and CDR2 SQIVND (reference sequence). CDR3 DNA: TGTGCCAGTATTCCCGCAGGGTATAGGGCACACTACAATGAGCAGTTCTTC. Encoded protein: CASIPAGYRAHYNEQFF.

This chain uses TRBV29-1 with TRBJ2-7; 8 bases align to TRBD1. V shed 6 bases and J 4 bases; nucleotides not matched to a gene: 8. CDR1 is SQVTM, CDR2 ANQGSEA, per germline. This CDR3 region has 13 residues. The CDR3 DNA reads TGCAGCGTGGAGGGACAGGATAGATACGAGCAGTACTTC. The encoded protein is CSVEGQDRYEQYF.